These 10 T cell receptor beta chains were sequenced from one sample in a study of blood T cell repertoires in COVID-19. Method: immunoSEQ multiplex PCR; TCRdb's copy keeps in-frame clones and lacks some. This table holds over 300,000 clones, approximately 85% found once. Sequencing was carried out using PBMCs or T cells enriched from blood (not recorded which). These receptors were taken from a young man who had recovered from COVID-19.

This chain joins TRBV5-4 and TRBJ1-1; the D is unclear. Between the trimmed V and J ends, which lost 3 bases and 5 bases, there was a span of 11 bases. The CDR3 is 13 residues long. Germline assignment: CDR1 SGHNT and CDR2 YYREEE (reference sequence). CDR3 sequence: CASSSVERTEAFF. CDR3 sequence (DNA): TGTGCCAGCAGCTCGGTTGAGCGGACTGAAGCTTTCTTT.

Concerning this clone itself: At one of its ends the junction is not consistent with the germline gene, which may arise from a read error. The chain is built from TRBV3-1 (or the pseudogene TRBV3-2) and TRBJ2-7; 8 bases are shared with TRBD2. Germline V gives CDR1 LGHDT, CDR2 YNNKEL (reference sequence). The CDR3 consists of 13 residues. CDR3 region: CASSGGGPREQYF. The CDR3, as DNA: TGTGCGAGCAGCGGCGGGGGGCCCCGCGAGCAGTACTTC.

The rearrangement joins TRBV30 to TRBJ2-7; weak D call: TRBD2 (6 bases). The CDR3 sequence is 11 residues long. Trimming removed 0 bases from V and 9 bases from J, with 9 bases in between. The V gene's germline CDR1 is GTSNPN and CDR2 SVGIG (reference sequence). The CDR3 coding sequence is TGTGCCTGGAGTGTACTGGGGGGGCAGTACTTC. Amino acid sequence: CAWSVLGGQYF.

V gene TRBV25-1 combines with J gene TRBJ1-2; D is possibly TRBD1 (6 bases). V lost 2 bases, J lost 2 bases, and 12 bases lay in between. In germline, CDR1 is MGHDK, CDR2 SYGVNS. This CDR3 region has 15 residues. The CDR3 nucleotides are TGTGCCAGCAGTGAAAGCGGGGGGCGGAACTATGGCTACACCTTC. This encodes CASSESGGRNYGYTF.

This chain connects TRBV3-1 (or the pseudogene TRBV3-2) to TRBJ1-4; D gene ambiguous. CDR1 is LGHDT, CDR2 YNNKEL, per germline (reference sequence). Trimming left V 0 bases short and J 0 bases short, with 5 bases between. The CDR3 contains 15 residues. The CDR3 loop is CASSQDLTTNEKLFF. The CDR3 DNA reads as TGTGCCAGCAGCCAAGATTTAACAACTAATGAAAAACTGTTTTTT.

This sequence joins TRBV29-1 and TRBJ2-3; D is possibly TRBD2 (6 bases). V was trimmed by 7 bases and J by 2 bases, leaving 19 bases between them. The CDR3 covers 15 residues. Germline assignment: CDR1 SQVTM and CDR2 ANQGSEA. Here the CDR3 reads CSARGSGGLTDTQYF. The DNA for the CDR3 is TGCAGCGCCCGAGGTTCCGGGGGACTCACAGATACGCAGTATTTT.

The CDR3 reads CASSIHREAYEQYF. The CDR3 DNA sequence: TGCGCCAGCAGCATCCACAGGGAAGCCTACGAGCAGTACTTC. The chain couples TRBV5-1 to TRBJ2-7; D possibly corresponds to TRBD1 (6 bases). The CDR3 runs to 14 residues. The V and J ends lost 4 bases and 2 bases respectively, with 13 bases between them. CDR1 and CDR2 from the germline V gene are SGHRS and YFSETQ.

The chain carries TRBV5-6 and TRBJ1-4; TRBD1 is a possible D gene (6 bases). CDR1 is SGHDT, CDR2 YYEEEE, per germline. The CDR3 is 15 amino acids. Deletions cut 4 bases from V and 3 bases from J, with 13 bases between. DNA for the CDR3: TGTGCCAGCAGCGACCGGGACACCTCTAATGAAAAACTGTTTTTT. Translating gives CASSDRDTSNEKLFF.

The sample holds one count of this clone. The chain couples TRBV7-9 to TRBJ2-1; 13 bases match TRBD2. V was clipped by 5 bases and J by 4 bases; unmatched bases: 5. The CDR3 extends over 16 amino acids. The germline V gene encodes CDR1 SEHNR and CDR2 FQNEAQ (reference sequence). This CDR3 is CASSERTSGGYNEQFF. The CDR3 nucleotides read TGTGCCAGCAGCGAGCGGACTAGCGGGGGATACAATGAGCAGTTCTTC.

This rearrangement joins TRBV19 to TRBJ1-5, with D perhaps matching TRBD1 (6 bases). CDR3 size: 16 residues. Trimming shortened V by 7 bases and J by 0 bases, and 16 bases separated the two germline ends. In germline, CDR1 is LNHDA, CDR2 SQIVND (reference sequence). CDR3 amino acids: CASTTLQGYSNQPQHF. Written as DNA, the CDR3 is TGTGCCAGTACCACCCTACAGGGTTATAGCAATCAGCCCCAGCATTTT.